Detailed here is one TCR beta chain. The CDR3 spans 14 residues. Germline V gives CDR1 GTSNPN, CDR2 SVGIG (reference sequence). V was trimmed by 2 bases and J by 5 bases, leaving 13 bases between them. The sample belongs to a study of identical twins. TCRdb reanalysed the 5' RACE reads using MiXCR and keeps one entry per CDR3 protein. The sample holds about 210,000 distinct CDR3 sequences, around a tenth seen once. This TCR was sampled from a woman between 18 and 29 years old in good health. The V gene is TRBV30, the J gene TRBJ2-1; D is ambiguous. The sample was memory (CD45RO+) T cells sorted from blood. The CDR3 spells CAWSKTRPDNEQFF. CDR3 sequence (DNA): TGTGCCTGGAGTAAGACAAGGCCCGACAATGAGCAGTTCTTC.